Sequencing of this TCR beta chain was carried out in a study of blood T cell repertoires in COVID-19. The repertoire was sequenced with immunoSEQ multiplex PCR; TCRdb's copy has only in-frame clones and lacks some. The table lists a few hundred thousand clones, 85% to 90% of them singletons. This clone has just one count. Sequences were obtained from PBMCs or T cells enriched from blood (not recorded which). The receptor was isolated from a young woman who had recovered from COVID-19.

The CDR3: CASSLYRDRGRKTNENTIYF. The DNA of the CDR3 is TGTGCCAGCAGTTTGTACCGGGACAGGGGACGGAAAACTAACGAAAACACCATATATTTT. The chain employs TRBV28 and TRBJ1-3; 10 bases align to TRBD1. V shed 3 bases, J shed 6 bases, and the junction held 20 bases outside the gene matches. Per the germline V gene, CDR1 is MDHEN and CDR2 is SYDVKM. This CDR3 spans 20 amino acids.